The 2 T cell receptor beta chains given below trace back to one sample, sequenced in a study of immune characterization of retroperitoneal liposarcoma. Each CDR3 protein gets one entry after TCRdb re-called the PCR reads with MiXCR. The repertoire holds some 10,000 distinct CDR3 sequences, 25% to 30% seen once, with about 8.5% in the top ten. Material for sequencing was tumor tissue. Receptor source: a male donor with retroperitoneal liposarcoma.

Within the sample, this clonotype is medium-sized. V and J are TRBV7-9 and TRBJ2-1; tentative D call: TRBD2 (6 bases). The last part of the DNA fits TRBJ2-7 better; the J call may be wrong. The CDR3 contains 16 residues. From germline, CDR1 is SEHNR and CDR2 FQNEAQ (reference sequence). CDR3 DNA: TGTGCCAGCAGGGGAGGTTCGCAGGGTACCGACTACGAGCAGTACTTC. Protein product: CASRGGSQGTDYEQYF.

There are a few counts of this clonotype. This rearrangement joins TRBV12-3 or TRBV12-4 to TRBJ1-5, with D uncertain. V was pared by 4 bases and J by 4 bases, with 5 bases between. CDR3 length: 12 residues. The CDR3 DNA follows: TGTGCCAGCAGTTCCCCTAATCAGCCCCAGCATTTT. Translating it yields CASSSPNQPQHF.